This T cell receptor (beta chain) was recorded in a study of metastatic and nonmetastatic thyroid tumors. Study results and caveats: Reported TCR beta diversity, measured in blood and tumor, was significantly higher for malignant thyroid tumors than for benign nodules.

Patients were all untreated before their thyroid surgery. CDR3 length: 14 amino acids. Germline CDR1 and CDR2: MDHEN and SYDVKM. V shed 6 bases and J shed 11 bases, with 22 bases lying between them. With respect to this clone: Its cognate antigen is unknown. The sample carries other DNA sequences with the same CDR3.

TCRdb re-clonotyped the PCR reads through MiXCR. The sample contains tens of thousands of clones, about 26% of which appear only once. What was sequenced was blood. This clonotype originated in a female donor with papillary thyroid cancer or a benign thyroid nodule (not recorded which). Some clones in this sample may be carry-over from other donors' samples. The chain links TRBV28 to TRBJ1-1; D call uncertain. This CDR3 reads CASSRAGLASSAFF. In nucleotides, the CDR3 is TGTGCCAGCAGCCGAGCTGGACTGGCCTCTTCTGCTTTCTTT.